The 7 T cell receptor beta chains reported below all come from one sample, sequenced in a study of Graves' ophthalmopathy and Graves' hyperthyroidism. RNA transcripts were the source from which TCR beta CDR3 regions were amplified. The first-round RT-PCR employed HTBI primers together with the Qiagen OneStep RT-PCR kit. A multiplex PCR was then performed as the second round. TCRdb analysed the multiplex PCR reads with MiXCR anew, one entry per CDR3 protein. The data show approximately 1.2 million distinct CDR3 sequences, about 36% seen once. Sequenced input: peripheral blood or thyroid tissue (not recorded which). All receptors derive from an adult man with Graves' hyperthyroidism.

Points on this clonotype: One end of the junction fails to match germline, which may point to a read error. The rearrangement links TRBV4-1 to TRBJ1-2; D uncertain. The CDR3 contains 15 residues. Germline V gene sequence: CDR1 MGHRA, CDR2 YSYEKL. The CDR3, as DNA: TGCGCCAGCAACCAAGAGGTCAGGAGTCCTATGGGCTACACCTTC. Translated: CASNQEVRSPMGYTF.

The table lists this clonotype with many counts. The rearrangement links TRBV11-3 to TRBJ2-5, with D possibly being TRBD2 (6 bases). CDR3 length: 13 residues. Trimming removed 5 bases at V and 4 bases at J, with 11 bases between. Germline V lookup: CDR1 SGHNT, CDR2 YENEEA. The CDR3 coding sequence is TGTGCCAGCAGCCGCGGGATAGGAGAGACCCAGTACTTC. Encoded protein: CASSRGIGETQYF. Drawing the rest from reference TRBV11-3 and TRBJ2-5, the complete variable domain is EAGVVQSPRYKIIEKKQPVAFWCNPISGHNTLYWYLQNLGQGPELLIRYENEEAVDDSQLPKDRFSAERLKGVDSTLKIQPAELGDSAVYLCASSRGIGETQYFGPGTRLLVL.

In this sample, this clonotype turned up once. The chain employs TRBV29-1 and TRBJ1-2, with TRBD1 matching over 12 bases. The CDR3 sequence is 13 residues long. The trim removed 7 bases at V and 3 bases at J, leaving 3 bases unmatched. Per the germline V gene, CDR1 is SQVTM and CDR2 is ANQGSEA. The CDR3 here is CSGGQGAHYGYTF. The CDR3 nucleotides are TGCAGCGGGGGACAGGGGGCGCACTATGGCTACACCTTC.

As to this clonotype: Relative to the germline gene, one junction end is altered; a read error may explain this. The rearrangement joins TRBV25-1 to TRBJ2-7; 10 bases align to TRBD1. This CDR3 region has 14 residues. Germline V gene lookup returns CDR1 MGHDK and CDR2 SYGVNS. CDR3 in amino acids: CSVERTGGIYEQYF. The CDR3 nucleotides are TGCAGCGTTGAACGGACAGGGGGTATCTACGAGCAGTACTTC.

The CDR3: CASSEEGMNTEAFF. The DNA of the CDR3 is TGCGCCAGCAGTGAAGAGGGGATGAACACTGAAGCTTTCTTT. This chain uses TRBV10-1 with TRBJ1-1; a possible D gene is TRBD1 (5 bases). The CDR3 sequence is 14 residues long. The V end was cut by 3 bases, the J end by 0 bases, with 8 bases between. CDR1 is WNHNN, CDR2 SYGVQD, per germline (reference sequence).

This clonotype came up many times. The V call is TRBV7-2, the J call TRBJ1-6; D unresolved. The V gene's germline CDR1 is SGHTA and CDR2 FQGNSA. Trimming stripped 6 bases from V and 7 bases from J, with 7 bases between. The CDR3 loop spans 12 amino acids. CDR3 loop: CASSITNSPLHF. CDR3 sequence (DNA): TGTGCCAGCAGTATCACGAATTCACCCCTCCACTTT.

This clonotype was recorded only once. The gene calls are TRBV4-3 and TRBJ2-2; D is ambiguous. V lost 0 bases and J 1 base, leaving 3 bases between the germline ends. This CDR3 is built from 14 residues. Germline-derived CDR1 and CDR2 are LGHNA and YSLEER. CDR3 DNA: TGCGCCAGCAGCCAAGAACAGAACACCGGGGAGCTGTTTTTT. Amino acid sequence: CASSQEQNTGELFF.